The T cell receptor (beta chain) under discussion was sequenced for a study of CD8+ T cells in alopecia areata. Trimming pared 3 bases from V and 2 bases from J, leaving 8 bases between. Germline assignment: CDR1 KGHSH and CDR2 LQKENI. The CDR3 totals 14 residues. Investigators isolated RNA and reverse transcribed it into cDNA to act as the sequencing template. TCRdb's table, derived via immunoSEQ multiplex PCR, lists solely in-frame clones and lacks some. The profile shows about 190,000 clones, less than 65% of them singletons. The treatment here: oral pan-JAK inhibitor, 5-10 mg twice daily. With regard to this clone: The antigen is unknown. This sample includes further DNA sequences coding for the same CDR3.

Whole-study results and caveats: Normal skin's resident alphabeta T cells are sequenced alongside lesional scalp T cells.

The material sequenced was CD4+ T cells sorted from blood, taken at week 4, from a patient treated with tofacitinib. This chain links TRBV18 with TRBJ1-5; D is possibly TRBD1 (5 bases). The receptor was isolated from a human donor with alopecia areata. As DNA, the CDR3 is TGTGCCAGCTCACCCGGGACGGGCAATCAGCCCCAGCATTTT. It translates to CASSPGTGNQPQHF.